This T cell receptor beta chain appears in the sequencing data of a study of T-cell reconstitution after alpha-beta-depleted transplantation in children. During its preparation, the TCRbeta library received unique molecular identifiers. TCRdb re-called the PCR reads through MiXCR, storing one row per CDR3 protein. This table holds around 680,000 distinct CDR3 sequences, roughly 17% found once. This clonotype was observed at least ten times. The J segment lost 3 bases and the V segment lost 4 bases, leaving 8 bases of the junction unmatched. This CDR3 has 15 amino acids. The germline CDR1 and CDR2 sequences are SGHDT and YYEEEE.

Sequences were derived from PBMCs from the stem cell graft donor, sampled from the stem cell graft. The TCR originated in a human donor who donated a stem cell graft to a child with acute myeloid leukemia. V usage is TRBV5-6 and J usage is TRBJ2-7; TRBD2 aligns across 9 bases. The CDR3, as DNA: TGTGCCAGCAGCCGGAGCGGGGGGCAAAGCTACGAGCAGTACGTC. This sequence encodes CASSRSGGQSYEQYV.